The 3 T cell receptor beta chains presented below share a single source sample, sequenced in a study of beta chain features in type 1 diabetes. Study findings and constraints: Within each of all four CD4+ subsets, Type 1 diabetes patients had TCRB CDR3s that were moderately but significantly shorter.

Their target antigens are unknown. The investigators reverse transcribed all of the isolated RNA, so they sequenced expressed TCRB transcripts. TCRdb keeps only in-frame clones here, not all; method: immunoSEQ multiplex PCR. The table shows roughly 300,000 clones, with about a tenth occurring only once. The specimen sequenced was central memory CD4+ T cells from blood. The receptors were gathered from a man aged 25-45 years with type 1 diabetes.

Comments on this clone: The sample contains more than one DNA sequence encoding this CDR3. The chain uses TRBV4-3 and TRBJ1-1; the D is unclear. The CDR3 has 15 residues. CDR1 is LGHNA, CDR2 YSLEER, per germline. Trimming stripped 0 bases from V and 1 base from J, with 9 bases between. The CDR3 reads CASSQDLAANTEAFF. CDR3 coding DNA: TGCGCCAGCAGCCAAGATCTGGCCGCGAACACTGAAGCTTTCTTT.

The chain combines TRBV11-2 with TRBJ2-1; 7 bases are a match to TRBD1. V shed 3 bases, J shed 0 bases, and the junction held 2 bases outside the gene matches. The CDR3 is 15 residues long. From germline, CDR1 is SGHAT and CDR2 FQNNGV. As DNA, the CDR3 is TGTGCCAGCAGCTTGAACAGGGGCTCCTACAATGAGCAGTTCTTC. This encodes CASSLNRGSYNEQFF.

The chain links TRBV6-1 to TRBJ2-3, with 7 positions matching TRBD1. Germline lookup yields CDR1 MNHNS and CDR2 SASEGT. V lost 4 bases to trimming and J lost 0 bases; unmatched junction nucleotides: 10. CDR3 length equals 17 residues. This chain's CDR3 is CASSVRTGDTSTDTQYF. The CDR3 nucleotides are TGTGCCAGCAGTGTTCGGACAGGTGATACTAGCACAGATACGCAGTATTTT.